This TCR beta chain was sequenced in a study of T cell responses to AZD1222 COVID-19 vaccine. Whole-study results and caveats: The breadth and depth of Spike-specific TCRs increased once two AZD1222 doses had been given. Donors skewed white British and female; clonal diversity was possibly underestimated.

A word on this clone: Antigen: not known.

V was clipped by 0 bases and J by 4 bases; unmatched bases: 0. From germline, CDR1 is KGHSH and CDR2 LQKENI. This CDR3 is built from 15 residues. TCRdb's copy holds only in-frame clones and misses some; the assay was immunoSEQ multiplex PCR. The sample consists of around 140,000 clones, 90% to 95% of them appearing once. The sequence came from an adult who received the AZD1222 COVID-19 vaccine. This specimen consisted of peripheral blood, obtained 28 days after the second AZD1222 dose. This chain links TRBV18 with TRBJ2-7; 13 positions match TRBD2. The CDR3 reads CASSPPGLAGYEQYF. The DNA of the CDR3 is TGTGCCAGCTCACCACCGGGACTAGCGGGATACGAGCAGTACTTC.